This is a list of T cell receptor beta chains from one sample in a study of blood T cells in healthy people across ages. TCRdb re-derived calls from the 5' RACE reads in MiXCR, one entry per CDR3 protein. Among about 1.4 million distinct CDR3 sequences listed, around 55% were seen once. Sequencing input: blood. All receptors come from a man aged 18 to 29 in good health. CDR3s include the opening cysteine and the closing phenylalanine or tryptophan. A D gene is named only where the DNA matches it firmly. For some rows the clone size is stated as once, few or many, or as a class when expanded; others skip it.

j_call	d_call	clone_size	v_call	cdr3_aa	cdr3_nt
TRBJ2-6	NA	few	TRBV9	CASSVAGRPLSGANVLTF	TGTGCCAGCAGCGTAGCCGGACGCCCCCTCTCTGGGGCCAACGTCCTGACTTTC
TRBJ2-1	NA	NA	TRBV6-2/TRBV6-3	CASSYAVGDNEQFF	TGTGCCAGCAGTTACGCGGTGGGGGACAATGAGCAGTTCTTC
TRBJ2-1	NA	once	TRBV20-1	CSATAWSGGNNEQFF	TGCAGTGCTACGGCTTGGAGCGGAGGAAACAATGAGCAGTTCTTC
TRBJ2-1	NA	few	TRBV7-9	CASRYPAADSVYNEQFF	TGTGCCAGCAGATACCCTGCGGCCGACAGCGTATACAATGAGCAGTTCTTC
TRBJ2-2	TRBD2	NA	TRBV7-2	CASSPLAGVSVTGELFF	TGTGCCAGCAGCCCACTAGCGGGGGTTTCGGTCACCGGGGAGCTGTTTTTT
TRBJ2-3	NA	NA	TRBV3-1	CASSQESRGTDTQYF	TGTGCCAGCAGCCAAGAAAGCCGGGGCACAGATACGCAGTATTTT
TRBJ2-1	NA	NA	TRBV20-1	CSAKRAAVATGQFF	TGCAGTGCTAAAAGGGCGGCGGTGGCGACCGGGCAGTTCTTC
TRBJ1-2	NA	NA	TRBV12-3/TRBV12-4	CASSLVGSLNGYTF	TGTGCCAGCAGTTTAGTTGGCAGCCTCAATGGCTACACCTTC
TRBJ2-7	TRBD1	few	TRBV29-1	CSVEIHRDRGFYEQYF	TGCAGCGTTGAAATCCACCGGGACAGGGGCTTCTACGAGCAGTACTTC
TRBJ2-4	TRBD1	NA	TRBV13	CASSFRDRHYEQYF	TGTGCTAGCAGCTTCCGGGACAGGCACTACGAGCAATACTTC
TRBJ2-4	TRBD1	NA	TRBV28	CASSSVSPGQGQILAKNIQYF	TGTGCCAGCAGTTCCGTGTCTCCGGGACAGGGTCAGATCCTAGCCAAAAACATTCAGTACTTC
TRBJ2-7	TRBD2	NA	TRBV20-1	CSARVLAGAYEQYF	TGCAGTGCTAGAGTACTAGCGGGAGCGTACGAGCAGTACTTC
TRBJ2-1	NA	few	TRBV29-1	CSVELVNDNEQFF	TGCAGCGTTGAACTAGTGAACGACAATGAGCAGTTCTTC
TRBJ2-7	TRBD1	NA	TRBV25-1	CATSRGGLYEQYF	TGTGCCACTTCCCGAGGGGGCTTATACGAGCAGTACTTC
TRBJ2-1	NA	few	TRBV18	CASSPPNSEQFF	TGTGCCAGCTCACCTCCCAATAGCGAGCAGTTCTTC
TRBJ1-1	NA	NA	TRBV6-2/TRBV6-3	CASTYQGITEAFF	TGTGCCAGCACTTACCAGGGGATCACTGAAGCTTTCTTT
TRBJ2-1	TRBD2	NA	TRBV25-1	CASSAWGTTNEQFF	TGTGCCAGCAGCGCCTGGGGGACTACCAATGAGCAGTTCTTC
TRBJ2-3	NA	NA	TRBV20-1	CSSGEPEAQYF	TGCAGTTCCGGGGAGCCCGAGGCGCAGTATTTT
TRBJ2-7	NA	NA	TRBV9	CASGAGVEQYF	TGTGCCAGCGGCGCAGGGGTCGAGCAGTACTTC
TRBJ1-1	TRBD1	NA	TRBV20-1	CSAPSTGSSTEAFF	TGCAGTGCCCCGTCGACAGGGTCGAGCACTGAAGCTTTCTTT
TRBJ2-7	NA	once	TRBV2	CASLPGVATYEQYF	TGTGCCAGCCTCCCCGGGGTAGCGACCTACGAGCAGTACTTC
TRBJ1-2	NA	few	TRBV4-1	CASSQDPGGFDGYTF	TGCGCCAGCAGCCAAGATCCGGGGGGTTTTGATGGCTACACCTTC
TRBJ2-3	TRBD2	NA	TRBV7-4	CASSFLAGAGDTQYF	TGTGCCAGCAGCTTCTTAGCGGGAGCGGGAGATACGCAGTATTTT
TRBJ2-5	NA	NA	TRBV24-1	CATSDPATSPGTQYF	TGTGCCACCAGTGATCCGGCCACATCGCCAGGGACCCAGTACTTC
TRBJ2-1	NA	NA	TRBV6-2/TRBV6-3	CASSYGRGSYNEQFF	TGTGCCAGCAGTTACGGTCGGGGCTCCTACAATGAGCAGTTCTTC
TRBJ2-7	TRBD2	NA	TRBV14	CASSQGGLVFYEQYF	TGTGCCAGCAGCCAAGGGGGACTAGTATTCTACGAGCAGTACTTC
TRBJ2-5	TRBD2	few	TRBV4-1	CASSLRTSPNEQYF	TGCGCCAGCAGCCTACGGACTAGCCCCAATGAGCAGTACTTC
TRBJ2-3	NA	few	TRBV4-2	CASSQAVGGTFGGGTQYF	TGTGCCAGCAGCCAAGCGGTCGGAGGGACCTTTGGAGGGGGTACGCAGTATTTT
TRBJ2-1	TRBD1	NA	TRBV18	CASSPPTGSIEQFF	TGTGCCAGCTCACCACCGACAGGGTCAATCGAGCAGTTCTTC
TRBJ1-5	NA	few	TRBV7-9	CASSLGPPQAHNQPQHF	TGTGCCAGCAGCTTAGGCCCCCCTCAGGCGCACAATCAGCCCCAGCATTTT
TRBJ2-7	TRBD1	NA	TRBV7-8	CASSDWTGVYEQYF	TGTGCCAGCAGCGATTGGACAGGGGTATACGAGCAGTACTTC